The rows below give T cell receptor beta chains drawn from one sample of a study of T cell responses to AZD1222 COVID-19 vaccine. Profiled with immunoSEQ multiplex PCR; TCRdb holds only in-frame clones, not every one. The sample holds some 200,000 clones, approximately 95% seen once. The sample was peripheral blood, taken 28 days after the second AZD1222 dose. These receptors were collected from an adult who received the AZD1222 COVID-19 vaccine. The CDR3 runs from the conserved cysteine through the conserved F or W. D genes are given only for firm matches. For some rows the clone size is stated as once, few or many, or as a class when expanded; others skip it.

V	D	length	J	size	DNA	CDR3
TRBV7-2	NA	13	TRBJ1-2	NA	TGTGCCAGCAGCCCACGATACCCAGGGGGCTACACCTTC	CASSPRYPGGYTF
TRBV14	NA	14	TRBJ1-6	once	TGTGCCAGCAGCCAGGAGAGCTACAATTCACCCCTCCACTTT	CASSQESYNSPLHF
TRBV19	TRBD1	18	TRBJ1-1	NA	TGTGCCAGTAGTCTCCCAGCGACAGGGGGCTACCTGAACACTGAAGCTTTCTTT	CASSLPATGGYLNTEAFF
TRBV19	NA	15	TRBJ2-5	NA	TGTGCCAGTAACCCCAGGGGGGGAGGCTCGGAGACCCAGTACTTC	CASNPRGGGSETQYF
TRBV28	NA	15	TRBJ1-2	NA	TGTGCCAGCACCCTAACCGCCCAGGGACTCGGGGGCTACACCTTC	CASTLTAQGLGGYTF
TRBV7-8	NA	14	TRBJ2-2	NA	TGTGCCAGCAGCCCCGGAACCGTCGCCGGGGAGCTGTTTTTT	CASSPGTVAGELFF
TRBV5-5	NA	15	TRBJ1-1	NA	TGTGCCAGCAGCCCCATCGGGGGGTCGGGCACTGAAGCTTTCTTT	CASSPIGGSGTEAFF
TRBV10-3	TRBD2	16	TRBJ2-3	NA	TGTGCCATCAGCCCGGGACTAGCGGCCTCCACAGATACGCAGTATTTT	CAISPGLAASTDTQYF
TRBV6-5	NA	14	TRBJ1-3	NA	TGTGCCAGCAGTTACAAAGGGTTTGAAAACACCATATATTTT	CASSYKGFENTIYF
TRBV19	NA	13	TRBJ2-3	NA	TGTGCCAGTAGCCAGCGACAGACAGATACGCAGTATTTT	CASSQRQTDTQYF
TRBV4-3	NA	12	TRBJ2-1	NA	TGCGCCAGCAGCCAAGGTGAGAATGGGCAGTTCTTC	CASSQGENGQFF
TRBV6-5	TRBD1	14	TRBJ1-4	NA	TGTGCCAGCAGAAAACAGGGGGCTGTAGAAAAACTGTTTTTT	CASRKQGAVEKLFF
TRBV6-2/TRBV6-3	TRBD1	15	TRBJ2-3	NA	TGTGCCAGCAGCCCCGCCGGGACAGGGGCAGATACGCAGTATTTT	CASSPAGTGADTQYF
TRBV7-9	NA	17	TRBJ1-6	NA	TGTGCCAGCAGCTTAGGTGGTCGGGGGCGCGGTAATTCACCCCTCCACTTT	CASSLGGRGRGNSPLHF